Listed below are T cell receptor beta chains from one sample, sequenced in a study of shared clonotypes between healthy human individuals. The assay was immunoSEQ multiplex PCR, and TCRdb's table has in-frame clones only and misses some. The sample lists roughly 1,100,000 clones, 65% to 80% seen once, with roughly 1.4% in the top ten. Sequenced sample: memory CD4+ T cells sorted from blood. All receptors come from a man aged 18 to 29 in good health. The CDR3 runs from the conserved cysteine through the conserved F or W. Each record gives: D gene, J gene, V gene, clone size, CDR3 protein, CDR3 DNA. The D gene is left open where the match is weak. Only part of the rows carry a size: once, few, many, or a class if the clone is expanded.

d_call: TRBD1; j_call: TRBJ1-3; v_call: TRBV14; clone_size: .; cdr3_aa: CASSPGTGRSTIYF; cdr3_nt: TGTGCCAGCAGCCCGGGGACAGGGCGAAGCACCATATATTTT
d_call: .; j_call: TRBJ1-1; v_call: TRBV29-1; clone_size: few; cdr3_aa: CSVEPGLGTEAFF; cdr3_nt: TGCAGCGTTGAACCTGGGCTGGGCACTGAAGCTTTCTTT
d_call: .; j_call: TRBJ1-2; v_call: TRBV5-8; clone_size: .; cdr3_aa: CASITRGSNYGYTF; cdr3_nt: TGTGCCAGCATAACCAGGGGATCTAACTATGGCTACACCTTC
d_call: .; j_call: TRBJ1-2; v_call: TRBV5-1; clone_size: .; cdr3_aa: CASSFGADNGYTF; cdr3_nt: TGCGCCAGCAGCTTCGGGGCGGACAACGGCTACACCTTC
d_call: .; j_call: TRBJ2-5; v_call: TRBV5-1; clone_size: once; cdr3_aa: CASAPTLSEETQYF; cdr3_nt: TGCGCCAGCGCCCCGACTCTATCGGAGGAGACCCAGTACTTC
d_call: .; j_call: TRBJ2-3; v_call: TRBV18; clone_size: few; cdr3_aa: CASSPGTAADTQYF; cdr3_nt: TGTGCCAGCTCACCCGGGACGGCGGCAGATACGCAGTATTTT
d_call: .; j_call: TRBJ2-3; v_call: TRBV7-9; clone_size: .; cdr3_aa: CASSRQAGAGDADTQYF; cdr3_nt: TGTGCCAGCAGCCGCCAGGCGGGGGCCGGGGACGCAGATACGCAGTATTTT
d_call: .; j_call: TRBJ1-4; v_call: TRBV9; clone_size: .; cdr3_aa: CASSVGSGTNEKLFF; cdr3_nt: TGTGCCAGCAGCGTAGGTTCAGGGACTAATGAAAAACTGTTTTTT
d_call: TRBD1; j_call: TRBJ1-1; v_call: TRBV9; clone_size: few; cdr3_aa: CASSVGTGGRVGTEAFF; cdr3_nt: TGTGCCAGCAGCGTAGGAACAGGGGGACGAGTAGGCACTGAAGCTTTCTTT
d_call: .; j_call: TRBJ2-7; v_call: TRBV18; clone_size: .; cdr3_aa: CASSPGGNSYEQYF; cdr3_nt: TGTGCCAGCTCACCAGGGGGCAACTCCTACGAGCAGTACTTC
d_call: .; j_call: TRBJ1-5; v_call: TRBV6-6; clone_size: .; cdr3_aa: CASSPPVWQPQHF; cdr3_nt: TGTGCCAGCAGCCCCCCGGTTTGGCAGCCCCAGCATTTT
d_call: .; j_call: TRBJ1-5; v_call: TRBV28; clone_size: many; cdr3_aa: CASSLIGNQPQHF; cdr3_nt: TGTGCCAGCAGTTTAATAGGGAATCAGCCCCAGCATTTT
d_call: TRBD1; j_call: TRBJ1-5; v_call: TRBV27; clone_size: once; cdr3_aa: CASSLTGSKGQPQHF; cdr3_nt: TGTGCCAGTTCACTGACAGGGAGTAAAGGACAGCCCCAGCATTTT
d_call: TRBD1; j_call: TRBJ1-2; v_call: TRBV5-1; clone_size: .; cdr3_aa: CASSLGQGVYGYTF; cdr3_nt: TGCGCCAGCAGCTTAGGACAGGGGGTCTATGGCTACACCTTC
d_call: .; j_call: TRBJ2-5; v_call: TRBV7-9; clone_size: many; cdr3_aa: CASSLKGPQETQYF; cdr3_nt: TGTGCCAGCAGCTTAAAGGGGCCCCAAGAGACCCAGTACTTC
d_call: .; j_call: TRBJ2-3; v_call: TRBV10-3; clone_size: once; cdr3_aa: CAITSRVGTDTQYF; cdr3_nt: TGTGCCATCACTAGTCGCGTGGGCACAGATACGCAGTATTTT
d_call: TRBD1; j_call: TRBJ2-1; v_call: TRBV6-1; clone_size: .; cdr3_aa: CASRTGDPGLDEQFF; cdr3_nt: TGTGCCAGCAGAACAGGGGACCCTGGTTTGGATGAGCAGTTCTTC
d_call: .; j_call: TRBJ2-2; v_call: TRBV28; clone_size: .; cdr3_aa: CASNPQLGNGGELFF; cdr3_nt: TGTGCCAGCAACCCGCAGTTGGGGAACGGCGGGGAGCTGTTTTTT
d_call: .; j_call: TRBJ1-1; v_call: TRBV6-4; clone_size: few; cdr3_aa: CASSAFENTEAFF; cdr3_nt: TGTGCCAGCAGTGCATTCGAGAACACTGAAGCTTTCTTT
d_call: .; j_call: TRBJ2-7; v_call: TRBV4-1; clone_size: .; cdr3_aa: CASSQERFGVGSGEQYF; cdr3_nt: TGCGCCAGCAGCCAAGAGAGGTTCGGCGTGGGGTCGGGAGAGCAGTACTTC
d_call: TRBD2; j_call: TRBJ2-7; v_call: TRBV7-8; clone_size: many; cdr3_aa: CASSKTEGLAIYEQYF; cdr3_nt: TGTGCCAGCAGCAAAACGGAGGGACTAGCGATTTACGAGCAGTACTTC
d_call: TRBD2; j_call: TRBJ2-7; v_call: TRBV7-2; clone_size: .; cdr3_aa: CASSYATSETYEQYF; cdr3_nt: TGTGCCAGCAGCTACGCGACTAGCGAAACCTACGAGCAGTACTTC